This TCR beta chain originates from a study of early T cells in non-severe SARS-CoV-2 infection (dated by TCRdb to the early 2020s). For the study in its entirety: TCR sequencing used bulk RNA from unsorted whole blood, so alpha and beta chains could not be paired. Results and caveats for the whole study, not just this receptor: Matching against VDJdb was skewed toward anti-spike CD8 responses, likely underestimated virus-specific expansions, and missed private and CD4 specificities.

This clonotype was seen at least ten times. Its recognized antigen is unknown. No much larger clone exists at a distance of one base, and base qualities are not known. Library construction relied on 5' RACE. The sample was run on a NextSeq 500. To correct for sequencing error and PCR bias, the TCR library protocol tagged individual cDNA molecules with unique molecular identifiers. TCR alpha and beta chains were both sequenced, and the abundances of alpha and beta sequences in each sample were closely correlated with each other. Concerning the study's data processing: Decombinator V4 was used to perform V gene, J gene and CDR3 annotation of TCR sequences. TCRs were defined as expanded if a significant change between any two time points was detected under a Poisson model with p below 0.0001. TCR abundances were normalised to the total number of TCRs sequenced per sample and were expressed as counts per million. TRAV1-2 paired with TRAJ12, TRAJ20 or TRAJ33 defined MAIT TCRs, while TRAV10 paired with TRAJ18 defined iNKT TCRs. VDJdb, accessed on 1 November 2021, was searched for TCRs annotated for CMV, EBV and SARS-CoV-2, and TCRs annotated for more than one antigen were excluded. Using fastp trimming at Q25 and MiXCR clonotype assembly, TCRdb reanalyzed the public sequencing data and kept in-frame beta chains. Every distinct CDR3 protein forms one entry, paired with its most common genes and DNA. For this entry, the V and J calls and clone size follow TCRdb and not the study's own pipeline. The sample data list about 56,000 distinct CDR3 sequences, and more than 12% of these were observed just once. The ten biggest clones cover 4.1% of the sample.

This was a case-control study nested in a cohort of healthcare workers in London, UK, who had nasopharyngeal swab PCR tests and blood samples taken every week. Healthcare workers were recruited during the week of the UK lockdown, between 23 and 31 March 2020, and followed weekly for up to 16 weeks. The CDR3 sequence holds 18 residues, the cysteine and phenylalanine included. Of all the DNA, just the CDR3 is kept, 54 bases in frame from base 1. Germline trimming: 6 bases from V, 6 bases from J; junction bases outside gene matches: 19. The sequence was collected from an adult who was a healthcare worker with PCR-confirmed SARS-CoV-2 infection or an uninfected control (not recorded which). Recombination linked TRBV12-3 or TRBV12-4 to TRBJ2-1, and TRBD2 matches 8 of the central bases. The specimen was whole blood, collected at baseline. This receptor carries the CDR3 CASRTKYLGGGMVNEQFF. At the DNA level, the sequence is TGTGCCAGCAGGACTAAATACCTTGGCGGGGGGATGGTCAATGAGCAGTTCTTC.